The 7 T cell receptor beta chains below all came from one sample that was sequenced in a study of blood T cell repertoires in COVID-19. Libraries were prepared by immunoSEQ multiplex PCR; TCRdb keeps only in-frame clonotypes and omits some of them. The sample comprises some 51,000 clones, around nine tenths of which are singletons, and over 1% rests with the top ten. Material for sequencing was peripheral blood. Receptors originate from a man aged 60-69 years with acute or convalescent COVID-19.

This clone was seen once. V and J are TRBV29-1 and TRBJ2-1, with D uncertain. This CDR3 has 12 residues. Germline V CDR1 and CDR2: SQVTM, ANQGSEA. Trimming cost V 0 bases and J 4 bases, with 4 bases left between them. The CDR3 region has the DNA TGCAGCGTTGAAGACAGATACAATGAGCAGTTCTTC. Its protein product is CSVEDRYNEQFF.

The chain is built from TRBV4-2 and TRBJ1-3; perhaps TRBD1 as D (5 bases). This CDR3 has 16 residues. Between the trimmed V and J ends, which lost 4 bases and 0 bases, there was a span of 13 bases. CDR1 and CDR2 from the germline V gene are LGHNA and YNFKEQ. CDR3 DNA: TGTGCCAGCAGCCTCCGGGACTCCTACTCTGGAAACACCATATATTTT. This codes for CASSLRDSYSGNTIYF.

The J gene is TRBJ1-2, the V gene TRBV6-9; weak D call: TRBD1 (6 bases). Germline V CDR1 and CDR2: MNHGY, SVAAGI. This CDR3 comprises 15 residues. Trimming pared 6 bases from V and 6 bases from J, leaving 20 bases between. This chain's CDR3 is CASSRTQDSVNGYTF. CDR3 nucleotide sequence: TGTGCCAGCAGCCGAACTCAGGACAGTGTCAATGGCTACACCTTC.

This chain connects TRBV5-6 to TRBJ1-2; D remains unclear. Trimming took 0 bases from V and 6 from J, leaving 9 bases between them. Germline CDR1 is SGHDT and CDR2 is YYEEEE. This CDR3 has 13 amino acids. The CDR3 region is CASSLAQINGYTF. As DNA, the CDR3 is TGTGCCAGCAGCTTGGCGCAGATCAATGGCTACACCTTC.

V gene TRBV2 combines with J gene TRBJ2-6, with 7 bases fitting TRBD1. V gave up 4 bases and J gave up 4 bases; unmatched junction bases: 7. Germline V gene sequence: CDR1 SNHLY, CDR2 FYNNEI. The CDR3 sequence is 16 residues long. The DNA for the CDR3 is TGTGCCAGCAGTGGGGTACAGGGGATAGGGGCCAACGTCCTGACTTTC. It translates to CASSGVQGIGANVLTF.

This sequence joins TRBV6-1 and TRBJ1-2; D is unresolved. Germline CDR1 reads MNHNS; CDR2 reads SASEGT. The CDR3 covers 14 residues. Trimming removed 3 bases from V and 5 bases from J, with 13 bases in between. The CDR3 reads CASSEGPTPYGYTF. The DNA of the CDR3 is TGTGCCAGCAGTGAGGGCCCAACACCTTATGGCTACACCTTC.

A few counts support this clone. The chain employs TRBV11-2 and TRBJ1-6; D is possibly TRBD1 (6 bases). CDR1 is SGHAT, CDR2 FQNNGV, per germline. This CDR3 has 15 amino acids. Trimming left V 4 bases short and J 9 bases short, with 16 bases between. This CDR3 is CASSSSGQGISPLHF. The CDR3 DNA is TGTGCCAGCAGCTCGTCCGGGCAGGGGATTTCACCCCTCCACTTT. The whole variable domain, remainder taken from reference TRBV11-2 and TRBJ1-6, is EAGVAQSPRYKIIEKRQSVAFWCNPISGHATLYWYQQILGQGPKLLIQFQNNGVVDDSQLPKDRFSAERLKGVDSTLKIQPAKLEDSAVYLCASSSSGQGISPLHFGNGTRLTVT.